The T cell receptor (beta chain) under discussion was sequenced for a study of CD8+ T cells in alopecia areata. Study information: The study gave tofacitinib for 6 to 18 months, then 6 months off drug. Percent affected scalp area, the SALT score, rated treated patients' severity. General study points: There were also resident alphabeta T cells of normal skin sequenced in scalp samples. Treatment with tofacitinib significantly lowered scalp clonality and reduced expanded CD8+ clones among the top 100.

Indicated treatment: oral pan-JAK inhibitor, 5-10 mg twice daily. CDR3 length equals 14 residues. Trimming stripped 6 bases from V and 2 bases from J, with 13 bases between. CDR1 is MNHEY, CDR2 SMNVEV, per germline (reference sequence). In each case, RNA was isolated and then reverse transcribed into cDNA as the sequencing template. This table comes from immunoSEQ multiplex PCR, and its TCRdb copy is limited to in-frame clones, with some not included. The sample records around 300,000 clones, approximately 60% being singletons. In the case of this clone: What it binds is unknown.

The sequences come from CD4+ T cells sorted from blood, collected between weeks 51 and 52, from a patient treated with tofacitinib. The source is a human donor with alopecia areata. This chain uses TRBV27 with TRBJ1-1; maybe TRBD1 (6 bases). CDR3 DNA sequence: TGTGCCAGCAGCCGAGACGGGGGCAACACTGAAGCTTTCTTT. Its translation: CASSRDGGNTEAFF.